One sample yielded the 13 T cell receptor beta chains listed below, sequenced in a study of T-cell reconstitution after alpha-beta-depleted transplantation in children. A TCRbeta library incorporating unique molecular identifiers was prepared. Each CDR3 protein gets one entry after TCRdb re-called the PCR reads with MiXCR. The data contain about 540,000 distinct CDR3 sequences, about 16% of them singletons. The starting material was PBMCs from the stem cell graft donor, obtained from the stem cell graft. Every receptor here comes from a human donor who donated a stem cell graft to a child with acute lymphoblastic leukemia.

The rearrangement joins TRBV7-9 to TRBJ1-1, with D possibly being TRBD1 (6 bases). The V gene lost 3 bases and the J gene lost 0 bases, with 17 bases spanning the gap. This CDR3 region has 17 residues. Per the germline V gene, CDR1 is SEHNR and CDR2 is FQNEAQ (reference sequence). The DNA for the CDR3 is TGTGCCAGCAGCTTGAAGGGGGGCCCAATTATGAACACTGAAGCTTTCTTT. This translates into CASSLKGGPIMNTEAFF.

A few counts support this clonotype. This chain links TRBV5-1 with TRBJ2-5; D is uncertain. The CDR3 extends over 14 amino acids. CDR1 SGHRS and CDR2 YFSETQ come from the germline V gene. The V end lost 1 base, the J end lost 4 bases, and 11 bases lay between the germline ends. Here the CDR3 reads CASSLLPASETQYF. Written as DNA, the CDR3 is TGCGCCAGCAGCTTGTTACCGGCGTCAGAGACCCAGTACTTC. Using reference TRBV5-1 and TRBJ2-5 for the parts outside the CDR3, the full variable domain is KAGVTQTPRYLIKTRGQQVTLSCSPISGHRSVSWYQQTPGQGLQFLFEYFSETQRNKGNFPGRFSGRQFSNSRSEMNVSTLELGDSALYLCASSLLPASETQYFGPGTRLLVL.

This clonotype turned up a few times. J is TRBJ1-1 and V is TRBV6-5; perhaps TRBD1 as D (6 bases). V lost 4 bases and J lost 6, with 18 bases in between. The CDR3 is made up of 15 amino acids. The germline gives CDR1 MNHEY, CDR2 SVGAGI. CDR3 protein: CASSFQDRRVAEAFF. In nucleotides, the CDR3 is TGTGCCAGCAGTTTCCAGGACAGACGAGTAGCTGAAGCTTTCTTT.

This clonotype was observed a handful of times. This chain connects TRBV5-1 to TRBJ2-1; the match to TRBD2 covers 10 bases. This CDR3 comprises 15 residues. The trim removed 0 bases at V and 7 bases at J, leaving 4 bases unmatched. The germline V gene encodes CDR1 SGHRS and CDR2 YFSETQ. The CDR3 region is CASSLVAGGSNEQFF. The CDR3 region has the DNA TGCGCCAGCAGCTTGGTAGCGGGAGGTAGTAATGAGCAGTTCTTC.

V usage is TRBV7-8 and J usage is TRBJ1-1, with 7 nucleotides matching TRBD1. The V gene's germline CDR1 is SGHVS and CDR2 FQNEAQ. Trimming removed 5 bases from V and 3 bases from J; junction bases left unmatched: 6. The CDR3 sequence is 14 residues long. The CDR3 DNA reads as TGTGCCAGCAGCGCACATACAGGGGACACTGAAGCTTTCTTT. Protein sequence: CASSAHTGDTEAFF.

The sample holds many counts of this clonotype. The rearrangement uses TRBV19 and TRBJ2-4; TRBD1 matches at 8 bases. Looked up from germline, CDR1 is LNHDA and CDR2 is SQIVND (reference sequence). V lost 5 bases to trimming and J lost 3 bases; unmatched junction nucleotides: 12. The CDR3 is made up of 17 amino acids. CDR3 protein: CASSLRTGNLGKNIQYF. The CDR3 DNA is TGTGCCAGTAGTCTCCGGACAGGGAACCTAGGCAAAAACATTCAGTACTTC.

This chain joins TRBV20-1 and TRBJ2-5; D is ambiguous. The ends were cut back, 7 bases at V and 5 bases at J, with 5 bases in the middle. Germline CDR1 and CDR2: DFQATT and SNEGSKA (reference sequence). The CDR3 is made up of 9 amino acids. The CDR3 spells CSGAETQYF. In DNA, the CDR3 is TGCAGTGGAGCGGAGACCCAGTACTTC.

This clonotype was counted between two and nine times. The V call is TRBV29-1, the J call TRBJ2-7; D might be TRBD1 (5 bases). Germline V gene sequence: CDR1 SQVTM, CDR2 ANQGSEA. V lost 6 bases, J lost 2 bases, and 17 bases lay in between. CDR3 length: 14 amino acids. This CDR3 reads CSVAMRTKAYEQYF. The CDR3 nucleotides are TGCAGCGTGGCAATGCGGACAAAAGCCTACGAGCAGTACTTC.

The rearrangement links TRBV20-1 to TRBJ2-2; D call uncertain. The CDR3 loop spans 12 amino acids. The V gene's germline CDR1 is DFQATT and CDR2 SNEGSKA (reference sequence). With 1 base removed from V and 5 bases from J, the gap between germline ends came to 5 bases. DNA for the CDR3: TGCAGTGCTAGAGTTTGGACCGGGGAGCTGTTTTTT. It specifies CSARVWTGELFF.

The sample holds a few counts of this clonotype. The chain links TRBV7-3 to TRBJ2-5; D ambiguous. This CDR3 has 14 amino acids. From germline, CDR1 is SGHTA and CDR2 FQGTGA. Trimming cost V 2 bases and J 5 bases, with 12 bases left between them. CDR3 region: CASSLGPSRETQYF. The CDR3 DNA reads TGTGCCAGCAGCTTAGGCCCCTCTAGGGAGACCCAGTACTTC.

This clonotype was seen once. This chain joins TRBV11-3 and TRBJ2-5; tentative D call: TRBD1 (6 bases). The CDR3 runs 16 residues. Germline CDR1 is SGHNT and CDR2 is YENEEA. Trimming shortened V by 2 bases and J by 5 bases, and 18 bases separated the two germline ends. CDR3 DNA: TGTGCCAGCAGCTTAAGGACAGTCCGGATTTGGGAGACCCAGTACTTC. Translation gives CASSLRTVRIWETQYF.

V and J are TRBV11-2 and TRBJ1-1; possibly TRBD1 for D (5 bases). V was pared by 0 bases and J by 1 base, with 9 bases between. CDR1 is SGHAT, CDR2 FQNNGV, per germline. This CDR3 region has 15 residues. The CDR3 nucleotides read TGTGCCAGCAGCTTAGACTCGGACACGAACACTGAAGCTTTCTTT. This codes for CASSLDSDTNTEAFF.

The J gene is TRBJ2-7, the V gene TRBV20-1, with 11 bases identical to TRBD1. The germline CDR1 and CDR2 sequences are DFQATT and SNEGSKA (reference sequence). V was pared by 1 base and J by 7 bases, with 9 bases of the junction left unmatched. CDR3 size: 15 residues. CDR3 DNA sequence: TGCAGTGCTAGAGCCGGACAGGGGGCGAGGGGGGAGCAGTACTTC. Residues: CSARAGQGARGEQYF.